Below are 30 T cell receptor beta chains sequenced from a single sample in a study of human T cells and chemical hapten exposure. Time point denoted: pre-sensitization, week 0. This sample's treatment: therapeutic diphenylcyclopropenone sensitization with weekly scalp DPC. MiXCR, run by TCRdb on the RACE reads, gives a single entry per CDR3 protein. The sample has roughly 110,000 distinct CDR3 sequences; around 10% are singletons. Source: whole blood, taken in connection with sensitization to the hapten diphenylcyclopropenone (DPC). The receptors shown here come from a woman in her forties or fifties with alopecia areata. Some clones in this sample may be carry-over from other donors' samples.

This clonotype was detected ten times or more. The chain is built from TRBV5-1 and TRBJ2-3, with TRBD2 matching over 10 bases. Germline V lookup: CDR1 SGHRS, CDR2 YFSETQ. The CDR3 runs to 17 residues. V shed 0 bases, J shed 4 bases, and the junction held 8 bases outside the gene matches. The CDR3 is CASSLDRLAGAADTQYF. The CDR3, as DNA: TGCGCCAGCAGCTTGGATAGGCTAGCGGGAGCGGCAGATACGCAGTATTTT.

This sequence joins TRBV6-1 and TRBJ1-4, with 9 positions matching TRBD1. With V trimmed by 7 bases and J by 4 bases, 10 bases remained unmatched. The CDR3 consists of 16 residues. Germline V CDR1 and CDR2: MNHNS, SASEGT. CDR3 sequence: CASIDRGRAVNEKLFF. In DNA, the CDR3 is TGTGCCAGCATCGACAGGGGGAGGGCGGTTAATGAAAAACTGTTTTTT.

The CDR3 bases are TGTGCCAGCAGGGACAGGGTGGGAGATCAGCCCCAGCATTTT. This translates into CASRDRVGDQPQHF. This chain joins TRBV6-6 and TRBJ1-5, with 8 bases aligning to TRBD1. Germline V gene sequence: CDR1 MNHNY, CDR2 SVGAGI (reference sequence). J gave up 5 bases and V 6 bases, and 6 bases lay outside the gene matches. The CDR3 sequence is 14 residues long.

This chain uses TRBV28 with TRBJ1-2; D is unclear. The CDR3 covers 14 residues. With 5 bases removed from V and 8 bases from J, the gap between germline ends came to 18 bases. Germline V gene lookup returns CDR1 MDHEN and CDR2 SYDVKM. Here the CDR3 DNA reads TGTGCCAGCAGTCCTTATCAAGTTTCGGGCGGCTACACCTTC. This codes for CASSPYQVSGGYTF.

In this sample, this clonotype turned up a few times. Written as DNA, the CDR3 is TGTGCCAGCAGTTATGACAGTTCCCCGCGCAGGCCCCAGCATTTT. Its translation: CASSYDSSPRRPQHF. The chain recombines TRBV6-5 with TRBJ1-5; D may be TRBD1 (5 bases). The germline CDR1 and CDR2 sequences are MNHEY and SVGAGI. Trimming stripped 3 bases from V and 9 bases from J, with 18 bases between. The CDR3 is 15 residues long.

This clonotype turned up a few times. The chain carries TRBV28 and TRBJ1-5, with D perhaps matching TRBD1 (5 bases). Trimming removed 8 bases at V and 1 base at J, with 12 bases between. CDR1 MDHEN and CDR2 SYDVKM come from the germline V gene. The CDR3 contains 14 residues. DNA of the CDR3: TGTGCCAGCGGGAGGGGTGGCAGCAATCAGCCCCAGCATTTT. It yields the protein CASGRGGSNQPQHF.

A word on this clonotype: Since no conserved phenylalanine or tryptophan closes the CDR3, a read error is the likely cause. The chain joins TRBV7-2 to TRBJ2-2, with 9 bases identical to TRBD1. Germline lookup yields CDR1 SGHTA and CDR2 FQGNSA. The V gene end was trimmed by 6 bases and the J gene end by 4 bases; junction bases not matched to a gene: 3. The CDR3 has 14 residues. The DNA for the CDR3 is TGTGCCAGCAGTGGGGACAGGGCCACCGGGGAGCTGTTTTCT. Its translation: CASSGDRATGELFS.

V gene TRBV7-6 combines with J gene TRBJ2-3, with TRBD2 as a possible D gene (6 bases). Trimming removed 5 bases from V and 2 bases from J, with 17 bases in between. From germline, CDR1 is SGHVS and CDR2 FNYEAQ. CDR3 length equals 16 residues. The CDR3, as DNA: TGTGCCAGCAGCCGACCCCGGGACTCCCTCACAGATACGCAGTATTTT. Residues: CASSRPRDSLTDTQYF.

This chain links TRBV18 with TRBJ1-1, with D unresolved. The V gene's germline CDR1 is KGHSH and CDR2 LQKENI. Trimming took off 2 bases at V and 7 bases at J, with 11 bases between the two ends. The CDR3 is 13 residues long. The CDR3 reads CASSPAVANEAFF. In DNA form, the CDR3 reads TGTGCCAGCTCACCAGCGGTGGCTAATGAAGCTTTCTTT.

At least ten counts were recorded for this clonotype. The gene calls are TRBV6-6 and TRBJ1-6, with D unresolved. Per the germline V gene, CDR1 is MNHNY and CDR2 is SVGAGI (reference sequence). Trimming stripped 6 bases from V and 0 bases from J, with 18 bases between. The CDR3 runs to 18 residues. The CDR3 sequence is CASSRLDGGGSYNSPLHF. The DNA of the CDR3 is TGTGCCAGCAGCCGGCTCGACGGTGGTGGCTCCTATAATTCACCCCTCCACTTT.

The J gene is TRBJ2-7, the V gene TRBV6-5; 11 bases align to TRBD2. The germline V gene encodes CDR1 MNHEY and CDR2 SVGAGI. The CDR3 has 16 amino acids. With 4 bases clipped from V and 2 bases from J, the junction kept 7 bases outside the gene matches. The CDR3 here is CASSSPGTSGTYEQYF. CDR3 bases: TGTGCCAGCAGTTCCCCCGGGACTAGCGGCACCTACGAGCAGTACTTC.

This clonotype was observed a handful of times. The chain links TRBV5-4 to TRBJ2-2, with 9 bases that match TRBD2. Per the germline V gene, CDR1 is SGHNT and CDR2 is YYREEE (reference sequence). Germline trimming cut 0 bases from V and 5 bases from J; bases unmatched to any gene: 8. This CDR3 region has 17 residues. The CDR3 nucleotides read TGTGCCAGCAGCTTGGCGGGCGGGAGGGCCCGGACCGGGGAGCTGTTTTTT. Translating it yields CASSLAGGRARTGELFF. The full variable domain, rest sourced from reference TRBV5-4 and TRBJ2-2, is ETGVTQSPTHLIKTRGQQVTLRCSSQSGHNTVSWYQQALGQGPQFIFQYYREEENGRGNFPPRFSGLQFPNYSSELNVNALELDDSALYLCASSLAGGRARTGELFFGEGSRLTVL.

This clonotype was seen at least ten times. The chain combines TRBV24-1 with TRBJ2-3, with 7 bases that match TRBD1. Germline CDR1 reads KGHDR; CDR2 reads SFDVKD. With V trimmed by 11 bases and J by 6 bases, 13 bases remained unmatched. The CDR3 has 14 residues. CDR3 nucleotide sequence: TGTGCCAACACAGGGGCAGGGCAGGGGGATACGCAGTATTTT. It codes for CANTGAGQGDTQYF.

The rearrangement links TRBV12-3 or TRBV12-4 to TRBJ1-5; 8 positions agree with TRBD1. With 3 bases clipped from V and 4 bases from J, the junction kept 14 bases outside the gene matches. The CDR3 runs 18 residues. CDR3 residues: CASSFLNTGTGSNQPQHF. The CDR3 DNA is TGTGCCAGCAGTTTTTTGAACACCGGGACAGGATCTAATCAGCCCCAGCATTTT.

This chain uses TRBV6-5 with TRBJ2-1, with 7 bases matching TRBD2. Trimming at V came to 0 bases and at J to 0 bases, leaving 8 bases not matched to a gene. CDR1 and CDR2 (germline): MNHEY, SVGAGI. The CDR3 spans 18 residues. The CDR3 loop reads CASSYSETSHSSYNEQFF. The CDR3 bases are TGTGCCAGCAGTTACTCGGAGACTAGCCACAGCTCCTACAATGAGCAGTTCTTC.

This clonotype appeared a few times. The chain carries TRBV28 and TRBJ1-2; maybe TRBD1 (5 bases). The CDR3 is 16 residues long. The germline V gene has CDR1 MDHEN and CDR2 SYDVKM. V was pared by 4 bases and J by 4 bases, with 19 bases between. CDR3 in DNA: TGTGCCAGCAGTTCTACGGGACCCTCAGCCGGCTATGGCTACACCTTC. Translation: CASSSTGPSAGYGYTF.

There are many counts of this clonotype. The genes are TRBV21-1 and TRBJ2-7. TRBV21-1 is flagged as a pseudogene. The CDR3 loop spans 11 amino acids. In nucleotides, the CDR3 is TGTGCCAGCAGCAACTCGTGGGAGCAGTACTTC. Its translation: CASSNSWEQYF.

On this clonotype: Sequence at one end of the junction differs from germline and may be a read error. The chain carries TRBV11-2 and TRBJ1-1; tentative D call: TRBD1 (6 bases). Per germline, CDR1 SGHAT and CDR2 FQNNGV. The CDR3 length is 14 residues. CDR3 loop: CASREKGQGIGTIF. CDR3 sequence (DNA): TGTGCCAGCAGGGAAAAGGGGCAGGGGATAGGAACGATCTTT.

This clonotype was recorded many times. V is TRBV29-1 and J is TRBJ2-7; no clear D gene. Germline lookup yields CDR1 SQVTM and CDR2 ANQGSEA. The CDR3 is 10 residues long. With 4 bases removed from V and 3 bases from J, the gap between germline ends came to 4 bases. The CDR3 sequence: CSVGGYEQYF. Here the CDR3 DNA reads TGCAGCGTTGGAGGCTACGAGCAGTACTTC.

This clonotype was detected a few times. In nucleotides, the CDR3 is TGTGCCAGCAGCCCAGCGGGGGGGGTCACCGGGGAGCTGTTTTTT. Its translation is CASSPAGGVTGELFF. J is TRBJ2-2 and V is TRBV11-2, with 10 bases identical to TRBD2. Germline CDR1 and CDR2: SGHAT and FQNNGV. V trimming: 5 bases; J trimming: 4 bases; junction bases outside the gene matches: 4. The CDR3 consists of 15 residues.

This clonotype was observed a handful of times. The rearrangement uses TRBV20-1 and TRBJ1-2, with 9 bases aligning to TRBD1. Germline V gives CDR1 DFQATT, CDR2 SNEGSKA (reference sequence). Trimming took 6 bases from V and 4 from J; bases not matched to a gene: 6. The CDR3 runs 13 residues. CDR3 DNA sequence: TGCAGTGCCAGGGACAGGGTTTCCTATGGCTACACCTTC. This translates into CSARDRVSYGYTF.

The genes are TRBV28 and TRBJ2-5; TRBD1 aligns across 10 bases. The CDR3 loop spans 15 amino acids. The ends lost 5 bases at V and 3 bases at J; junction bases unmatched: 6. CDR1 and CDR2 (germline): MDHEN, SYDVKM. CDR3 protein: CASSKGQGREETQYF. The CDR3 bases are TGTGCCAGCAGTAAGGGACAGGGGCGAGAAGAGACCCAGTACTTC.

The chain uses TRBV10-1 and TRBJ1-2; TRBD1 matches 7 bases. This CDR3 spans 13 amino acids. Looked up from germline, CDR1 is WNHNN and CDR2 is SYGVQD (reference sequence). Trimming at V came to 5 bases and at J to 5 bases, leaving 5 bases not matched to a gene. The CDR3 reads CASSTDRIYGYTF. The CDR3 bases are TGCGCCAGCAGTACGGACAGGATTTATGGCTACACCTTC.

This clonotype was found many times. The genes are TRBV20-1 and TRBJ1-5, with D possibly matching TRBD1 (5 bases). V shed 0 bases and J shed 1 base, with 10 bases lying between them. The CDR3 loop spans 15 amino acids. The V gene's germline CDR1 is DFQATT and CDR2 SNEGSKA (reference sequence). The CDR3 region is CSAREGTQSNQPQHF. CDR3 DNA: TGCAGTGCTAGAGAGGGGACGCAGAGCAATCAGCCCCAGCATTTT.

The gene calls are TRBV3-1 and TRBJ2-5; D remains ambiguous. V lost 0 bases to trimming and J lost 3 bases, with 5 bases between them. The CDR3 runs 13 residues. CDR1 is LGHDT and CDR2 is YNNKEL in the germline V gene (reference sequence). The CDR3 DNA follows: TGTGCCAGCAGCCAAGATTTCGAAGAGACCCAGTACTTC. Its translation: CASSQDFEETQYF.

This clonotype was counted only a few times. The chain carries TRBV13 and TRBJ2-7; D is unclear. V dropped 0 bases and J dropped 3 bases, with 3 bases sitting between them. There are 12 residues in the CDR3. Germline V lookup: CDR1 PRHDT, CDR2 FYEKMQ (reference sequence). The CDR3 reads CASSLGNYEQYF. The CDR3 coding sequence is TGTGCCAGCAGCTTAGGCAACTACGAGCAGTACTTC. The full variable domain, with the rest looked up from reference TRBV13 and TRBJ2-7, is AAGVIQSPRHLIKEKRETATLKCYPIPRHDTVYWYQQGPGQDPQFLISFYEKMQSDKGSIPDRFSAQQFSDYHSELNMSSLELGDSALYFCASSLGNYEQYFGPGTRLTVT.

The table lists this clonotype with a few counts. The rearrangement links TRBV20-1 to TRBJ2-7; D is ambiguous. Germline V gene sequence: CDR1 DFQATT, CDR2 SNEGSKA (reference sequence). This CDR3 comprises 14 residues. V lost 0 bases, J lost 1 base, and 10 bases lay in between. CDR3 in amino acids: CSARDSIRSYEQYF. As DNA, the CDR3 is TGCAGTGCTAGAGACTCTATACGGTCCTACGAGCAGTACTTC.

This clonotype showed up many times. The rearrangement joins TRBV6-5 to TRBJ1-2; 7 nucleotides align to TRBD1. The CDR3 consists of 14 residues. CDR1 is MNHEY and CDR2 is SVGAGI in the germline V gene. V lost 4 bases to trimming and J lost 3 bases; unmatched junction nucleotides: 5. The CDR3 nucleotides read TGTGCCAGCAGTTGGTCAGGGGGAGACTATGGCTACACCTTC. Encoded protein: CASSWSGGDYGYTF.

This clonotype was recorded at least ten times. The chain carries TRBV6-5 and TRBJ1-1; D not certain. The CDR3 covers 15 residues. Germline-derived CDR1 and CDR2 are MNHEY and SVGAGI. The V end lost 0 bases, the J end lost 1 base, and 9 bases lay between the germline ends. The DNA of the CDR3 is TGTGCCAGCAGTTACTCGAGAGGGTGGAACACTGAAGCTTTCTTT. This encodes CASSYSRGWNTEAFF.

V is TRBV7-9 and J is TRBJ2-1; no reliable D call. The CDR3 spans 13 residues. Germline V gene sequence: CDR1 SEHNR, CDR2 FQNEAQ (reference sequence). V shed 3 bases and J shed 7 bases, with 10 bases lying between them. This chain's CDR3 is CASSFWGRNEQFF. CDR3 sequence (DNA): TGTGCCAGCAGCTTTTGGGGTAGGAATGAGCAGTTCTTC.